This entry describes one T cell receptor (beta chain). Its antigen is currently not known. Per-base qualities were not stored, and no clone one base away is much larger. Taken with the paper, the label for time point translates to: baseline before first vaccination. Samples from vaccinated people were obtained from the UK trials COV001 and COV002, which included a single-blind randomized controlled phase 2/3 trial of AZD1222 (ChAdOx1 nCoV-19) in healthy adults. Trial participant PBMC samples were collected at day 0 and day 28 after the second dose for TCRbeta chain sequencing. The germline V gene encodes CDR1 MNHEY and CDR2 SMNVEV (reference sequence). The CDR3, cysteine through phenylalanine, is 13 amino acids long. Only CDR3 DNA is held: 39 bases, read in frame from base 1. V is pared back by 4 bases and J by 4 bases, with 8 bases lying between the germline termini. This entry belongs to a study of T cell responses to AZD1222 COVID-19 vaccine (dated by TCRdb to about 2021). A note on the overall study: AZD1222 recipients given second doses at about 4 weeks or at about 12 weeks were pooled, since spike-specific TCR depth and breadth were not found to differ between the two schedules. A total of about 250 trial participants underwent TCR sequencing, of whom 200 to 220 had received two doses of AZD1222 and some 25 had received two doses of the MenACWY control vaccine. Trial participants were enrolled by age into 18-55, 56-69 and 70-plus year subgroups, with around 150, 28 and 57 TCR-sequenced participants respectively.

The CDR3 regions of human TCRbeta chains were analyzed by immunosequencing. On the authors' methods: TCRs in the repertoires were matched against a reference library of SARS-CoV-2-specific TCRs that had been generated with the MIRA antigen-specificity platform. Breadth was defined as the fraction of unique TCRs that were SARS-CoV-2-associated, and depth was defined as the fraction of total T cells that were SARS-CoV-2-associated. Using the MIRA data, each spike-specific TCR was mapped to the spike region that the TCR reacts to and placed in a CD4 or CD8 class. Log10-transformed breadth and depth values were compared by one-way ANOVA with Sidak's multiple comparisons tests. TCRdb carries this immuneACCESS record with in-frame sequences only. Its versions omit some clonotypes, under half of them owing to an unresolved V gene in the studies checked, with the rest unexplained. V and J calls and clone size are copied from that table; D and trimming were computed from the DNA. The sample yields about 120,000 clones; more than 75% were counted once. 6.5% to 9.5% of the sample belongs to the ten largest clones.

The study at large found these results: After two AZD1222 doses, spike-specific TCR breadth and depth were significantly higher than at day 0 and than in MenACWY recipients. Because no samples from the day 14 peak response were available, repertoires could be characterized only after the peak T cell response. Only six AZD1222 recipients were SARS-CoV-2 seropositive at baseline, limiting conclusions about previously exposed vaccinees. The 56-69-year group was small, and its depth increase did not reach significance, likely because of low power. CD4 TCRs associated with the vaccine covered the entire spike protein, and the dominant responses were in regions 160-218 and 743-854. Reportedly, almost half of the unique spike-specific TCRs recognized epitopes lying outside the regions that are mutated in the B.1.351 and B.1.1.7 variants. Participants were mostly white British and included more females than males, and it was suggested by the authors that clonal diversity may have been underestimated.

The sequence is built from TRBV27 and TRBJ2-1; a confident D gene designation cannot be given. This clonotype originated in an adult in good health. The sample consisted of peripheral blood, taken on day 0 of AZD1222 vaccination. The DNA sequence is as follows: TGTGCCAGCAGTTCGCAGTGGTACAATGAGCAGTTCTTC. This codes for CASSSQWYNEQFF.